This T cell receptor beta chain was documented in a study of blood T cell repertoires in COVID-19. Study details: PBMCs, B-cell-depleted T cells, or T cells provided the cDNA or gDNA that made up the material.

Sequencing was performed with immunoSEQ multiplex PCR; in TCRdb, only in-frame clones are kept and a portion is missing. The sample records 150,000 or so clones, about 79% being singletons. This clone was seen more than once but under ten times. Participants were placed into cohorts based on the clinical history they reported. This CDR3 region has 15 residues. Germline CDR1 reads SGHVS; CDR2 reads FNYEAQ. Trimming took off 0 bases at V and 6 bases at J, with 12 bases between the two ends. The V and J genes are TRBV7-6 and TRBJ1-5; weak D call: TRBD1 (5 bases). Sequenced: PBMCs or T cells enriched from blood (not recorded which). This TCR came from a man aged 45-65 years who had recovered from COVID-19. The DNA of the CDR3 is TGTGCCAGCAGCTTAGCTTTGGGGGAGGGTCAGCCCCAGCATTTT. Residues: CASSLALGEGQPQHF.